The 6 T cell receptor beta chains listed next were all sequenced from one sample in a study of shared clonotypes between healthy human individuals. Clones were read by immunoSEQ multiplex PCR, and TCRdb kept only the in-frame ones, dropping some. The sample contains over 2 million clones, 85% to 95% of which appear only once. Sequenced input: naive CD4+ T cells sorted from blood. Subset: CD45RA+ positively selected. These receptors came from a man aged 18 to 29 in good health.

This chain joins TRBV25-1 and TRBJ1-3; no clear D gene. CDR1 MGHDK and CDR2 SYGVNS come from the germline V gene. CDR3 length: 13 residues. The V end was cut by 5 bases, the J end by 9 bases, with 14 bases between. The CDR3 DNA sequence: TGTGCCAGCAGTATTCCTGTGGCAGGCACCATATATTTT. This gives the protein CASSIPVAGTIYF.

A single count supports this clone. The J gene is TRBJ1-3, the V gene TRBV30; D is ambiguous. V lost 2 bases to trimming and J lost 4 bases, with 15 bases between them. Germline CDR1 GTSNPN, CDR2 SVGIG (reference sequence). This CDR3 is built from 15 residues. The CDR3 region has the DNA TGTGCCTGGAGTAATCTGAAAGATACGGGAAACACCATATATTTT. Protein sequence: CAWSNLKDTGNTIYF.

The genes are TRBV11-2 and TRBJ2-7; 12 bases align to TRBD1. The V segment lost 1 base and the J segment 3 bases; nucleotides outside the gene matches: 4. The CDR3 is 16 residues long. The germline CDR1 and CDR2 sequences are SGHAT and FQNNGV. The CDR3 nucleotides are TGTGCCAGCAGCTTAGGGGGACAGGGGGCAATCTACGAGCAGTACTTC. Translation: CASSLGGQGAIYEQYF.

J is TRBJ2-7 and V is TRBV6-6; D gene ambiguous. Per the germline V gene, CDR1 is MNHNY and CDR2 is SVGAGI (reference sequence). The V and J ends lost 0 bases and 0 bases respectively, with 6 bases between them. This CDR3 spans 14 amino acids. This CDR3 is CASSYSLNSYEQYF. CDR3 nucleotides: TGTGCCAGCAGTTACTCGCTTAACTCCTACGAGCAGTACTTC.

This chain links TRBV5-6 with TRBJ1-2, with D perhaps TRBD1 (5 bases). The CDR3 runs to 14 residues. V shed 2 bases and J shed 3 bases, with 11 bases lying between them. CDR1 and CDR2 (germline): SGHDT, YYEEEE. The CDR3 reads CASSFQGLDYGYTF. The CDR3 DNA follows: TGTGCCAGCAGCTTTCAGGGCCTCGACTATGGCTACACCTTC.

The genes are TRBV5-1 and TRBJ1-4, with 9 bases that match TRBD1. Germline trimming cut 3 bases from V and 0 bases from J; bases unmatched to any gene: 3. The CDR3 is 16 residues long. Per germline, CDR1 SGHRS and CDR2 YFSETQ. The CDR3, as DNA: TGCGCCAGCAGCTCGACAGGGGGTGCAACTAATGAAAAACTGTTTTTT. It is translated as CASSSTGGATNEKLFF.